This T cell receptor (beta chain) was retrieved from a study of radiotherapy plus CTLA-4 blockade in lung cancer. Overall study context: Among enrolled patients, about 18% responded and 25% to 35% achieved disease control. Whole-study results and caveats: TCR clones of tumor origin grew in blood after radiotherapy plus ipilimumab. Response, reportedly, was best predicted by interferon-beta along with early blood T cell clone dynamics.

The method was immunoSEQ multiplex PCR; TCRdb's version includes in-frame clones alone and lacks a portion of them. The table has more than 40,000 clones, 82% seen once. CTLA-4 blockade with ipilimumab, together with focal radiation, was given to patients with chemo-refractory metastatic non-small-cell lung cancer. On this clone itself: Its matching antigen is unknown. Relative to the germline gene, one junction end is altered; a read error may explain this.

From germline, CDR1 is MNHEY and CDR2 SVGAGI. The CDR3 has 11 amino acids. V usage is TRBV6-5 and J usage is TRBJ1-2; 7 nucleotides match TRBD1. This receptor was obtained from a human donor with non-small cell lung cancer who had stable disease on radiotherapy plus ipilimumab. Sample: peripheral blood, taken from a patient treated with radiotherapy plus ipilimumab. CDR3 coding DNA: TGTGCCAGCAGTTACGGGGGACAGTGGTCCTTC. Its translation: CASSYGGQWSF.